This TCR beta chain derives from a study of blood T cell repertoires in COVID-19. About the study: Acute and convalescent COVID-19 samples came from the United States, Italy and Spain.

The data were produced by immunoSEQ multiplex PCR, yet TCRdb's version contains in-frame clones alone and is incomplete. The sample has some 250,000 clones, 88% seen once. The CDR3 totals 16 residues. The V gene lost 2 bases and the J gene lost 0 bases, with 12 bases spanning the gap. CDR1 and CDR2 from the germline V gene are SGHNT and YENEEA. This chain links TRBV11-3 with TRBJ2-3, with D tentatively TRBD1 (5 bases). The sequence was obtained from a woman aged 25 to 39 with acute or convalescent COVID-19. The sample was peripheral blood. CDR3 region: CASSLHPGHSTDTQYF. In DNA form, the CDR3 reads TGTGCCAGCAGCTTACATCCAGGACATAGCACAGATACGCAGTATTTT.